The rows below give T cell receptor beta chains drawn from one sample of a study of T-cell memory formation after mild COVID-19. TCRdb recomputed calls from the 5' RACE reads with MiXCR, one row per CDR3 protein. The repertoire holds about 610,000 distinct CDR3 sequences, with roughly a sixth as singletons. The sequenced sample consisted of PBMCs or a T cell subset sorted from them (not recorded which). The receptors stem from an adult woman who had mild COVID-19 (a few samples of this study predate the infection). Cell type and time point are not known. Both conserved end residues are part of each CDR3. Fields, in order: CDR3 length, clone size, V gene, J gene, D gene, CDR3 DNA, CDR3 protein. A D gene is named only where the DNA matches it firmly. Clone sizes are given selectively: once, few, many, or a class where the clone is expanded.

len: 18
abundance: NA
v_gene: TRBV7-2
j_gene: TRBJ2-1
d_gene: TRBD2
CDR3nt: TGTGCCAGCAGCCTGGCGGGTAGGTGGCTAGCGGGTGAGGATGAGCAGTTCTTC
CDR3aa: CASSLAGRWLAGEDEQFF

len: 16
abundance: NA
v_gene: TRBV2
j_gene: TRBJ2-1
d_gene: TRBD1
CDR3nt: TGTGCCAGCAGGTTGCCCGCAGGGGGCTCCTACAATGAGCAGTTCTTC
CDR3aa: CASRLPAGGSYNEQFF

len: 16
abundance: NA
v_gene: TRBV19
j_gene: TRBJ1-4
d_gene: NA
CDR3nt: TGTGCCAGTAGTCCCAGCGCAAACAGGGTCGGTGAAAAACTGTTTTTT
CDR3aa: CASSPSANRVGEKLFF

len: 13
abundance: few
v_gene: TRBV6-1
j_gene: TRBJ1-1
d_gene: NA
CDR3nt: TGTGCCAGCAGATTGATGGGGCACACTGAAGCTTTCTTT
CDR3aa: CASRLMGHTEAFF

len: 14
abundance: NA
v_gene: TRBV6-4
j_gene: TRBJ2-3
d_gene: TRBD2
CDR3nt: TGTGCCAGCAGTGAAGAACTAGCGGGACGTACGCAGTATTTT
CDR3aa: CASSEELAGRTQYF

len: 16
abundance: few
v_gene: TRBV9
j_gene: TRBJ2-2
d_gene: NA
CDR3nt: TGTGCCAGCAGCGTAGACGGCAGGGTATGGCCCGGGGAGCTGTTTTTT
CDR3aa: CASSVDGRVWPGELFF

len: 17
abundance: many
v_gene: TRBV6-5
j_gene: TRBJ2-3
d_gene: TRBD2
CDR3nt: TGTGCCAGCAGTTACTCCTCCCTAGCGGGGCTTCCAGATACGCAGTATTTT
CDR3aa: CASSYSSLAGLPDTQYF

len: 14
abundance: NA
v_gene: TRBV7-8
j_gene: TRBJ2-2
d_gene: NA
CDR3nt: TGTGCCAGCAGAGACAACAGGAACACCGGGGAGCTGTTTTTT
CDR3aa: CASRDNRNTGELFF

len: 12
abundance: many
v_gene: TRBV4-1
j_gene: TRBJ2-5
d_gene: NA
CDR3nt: TGCGCCAGCAGCCAAGAAGGTACCCTCCAGTACTTC
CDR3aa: CASSQEGTLQYF

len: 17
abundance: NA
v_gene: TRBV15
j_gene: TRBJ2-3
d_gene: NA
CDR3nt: TGTGCCACCAGCAGGGGGGGGCAGGGGATGGTTCCAGATACGCAGTATTTT
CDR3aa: CATSRGGQGMVPDTQYF

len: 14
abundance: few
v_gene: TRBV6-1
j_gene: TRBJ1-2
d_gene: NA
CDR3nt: TGTGCCAGCAGTACAGGGATGGGGTACTATGGCTACACCTTC
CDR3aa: CASSTGMGYYGYTF

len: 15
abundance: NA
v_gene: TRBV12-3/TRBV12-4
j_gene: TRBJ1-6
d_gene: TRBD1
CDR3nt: TGTGCCAGCGGTTACCGACAGGGCTGGAATTCACCCCTCCACTTT
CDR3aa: CASGYRQGWNSPLHF

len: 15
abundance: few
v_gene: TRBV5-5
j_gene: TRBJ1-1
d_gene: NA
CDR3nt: TGTGCCAGCAGCTTGTTTGGAGGTCAGGACACTGAAGCTTTCTTT
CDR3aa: CASSLFGGQDTEAFF

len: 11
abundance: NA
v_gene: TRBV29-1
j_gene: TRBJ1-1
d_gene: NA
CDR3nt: TGCAGCGCCGCAAGGGGCACTGAAGCTTTCTTT
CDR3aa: CSAARGTEAFF

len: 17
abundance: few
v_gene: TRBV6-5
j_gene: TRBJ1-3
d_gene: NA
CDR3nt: TGTGCCAGCAGTTACGGTGCAGGCTTTGCCCCTGGAAACACCATATATTTT
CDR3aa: CASSYGAGFAPGNTIYF

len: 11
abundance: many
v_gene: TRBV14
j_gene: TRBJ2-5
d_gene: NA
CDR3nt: TGTGCCAGCAGCCATCGAGAGACCCAGTACTTC
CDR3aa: CASSHRETQYF

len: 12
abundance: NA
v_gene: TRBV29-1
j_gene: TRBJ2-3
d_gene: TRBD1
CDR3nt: TGCAGCGTCAGGACAGGGAGGGATACGCAGTATTTT
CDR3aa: CSVRTGRDTQYF

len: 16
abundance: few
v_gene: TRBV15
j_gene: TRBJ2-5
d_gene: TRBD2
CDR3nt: TGTGCCACCAGCAGAGGGGGGGGAGCGGGACAAGAGACCCAGTACTTC
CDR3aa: CATSRGGGAGQETQYF

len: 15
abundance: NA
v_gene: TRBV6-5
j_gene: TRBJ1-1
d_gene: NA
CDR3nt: TGTGCCAGCAGTTATGGTTATTCAGTGAACACTGAAGCTTTCTTT
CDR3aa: CASSYGYSVNTEAFF

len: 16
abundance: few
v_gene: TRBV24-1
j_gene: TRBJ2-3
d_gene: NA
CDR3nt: TGTGCCACCAGTGTCCGCCAGGCACCAAACACAGATACGCAGTATTTT
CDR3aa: CATSVRQAPNTDTQYF

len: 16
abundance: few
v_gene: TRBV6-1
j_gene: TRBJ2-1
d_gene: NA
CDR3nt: TGTGCCAGCAGTGAAGCGCTTGGGGTGAGCACGTCAGCCCAGTTCTTC
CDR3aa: CASSEALGVSTSAQFF

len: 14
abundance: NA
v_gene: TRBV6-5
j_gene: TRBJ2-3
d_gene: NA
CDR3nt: TGTGCCAGCAGGCCCTCGGGGGTCTCAGATACGCAGTATTTT
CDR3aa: CASRPSGVSDTQYF

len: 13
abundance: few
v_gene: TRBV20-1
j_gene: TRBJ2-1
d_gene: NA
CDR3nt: TGCAGTGCTAGAAATCGCGGGGACAATGAGCAGTTCTTC
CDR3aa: CSARNRGDNEQFF

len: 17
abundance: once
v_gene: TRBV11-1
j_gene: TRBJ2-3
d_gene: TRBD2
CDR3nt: TGTGCCAGCAGCGCTGACATTCGGGCGGGAGGGCCGAATACGCAGTATTTT
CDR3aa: CASSADIRAGGPNTQYF

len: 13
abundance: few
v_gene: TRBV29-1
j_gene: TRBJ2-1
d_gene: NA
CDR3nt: TGCAGCGTTGCGACCTTCCTGATGAATGAGCAGTTCTTC
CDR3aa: CSVATFLMNEQFF

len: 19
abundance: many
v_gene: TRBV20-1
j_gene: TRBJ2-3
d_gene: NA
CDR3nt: TGCAGTGCTAGAGATCGTAGGATTGGGGCCGGGAAAAGCACAGATACGCAGTATTTT
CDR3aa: CSARDRRIGAGKSTDTQYF

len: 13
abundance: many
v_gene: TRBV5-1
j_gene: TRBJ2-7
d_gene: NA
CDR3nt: TGCGCCAGCAGCCCCGCGAGCTCCTACGAGCAGTACTTC
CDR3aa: CASSPASSYEQYF

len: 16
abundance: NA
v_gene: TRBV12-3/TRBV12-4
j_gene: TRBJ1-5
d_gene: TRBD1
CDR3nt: TGTGCCAGCAGTTTGAGGGGGACAGGGGGGAGTCAGCCCCAGCATTTT
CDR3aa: CASSLRGTGGSQPQHF

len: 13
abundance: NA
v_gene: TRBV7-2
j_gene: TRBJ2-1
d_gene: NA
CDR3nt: TGTGCCAGCAGTCGTGGGGTACACAATGAGCAGTTCTTC
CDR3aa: CASSRGVHNEQFF

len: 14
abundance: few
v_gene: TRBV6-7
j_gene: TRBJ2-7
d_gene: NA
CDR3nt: TGTGCCAGCAGTCAACCCGGACAGCCGACGGAGCAGTACTTC
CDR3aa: CASSQPGQPTEQYF

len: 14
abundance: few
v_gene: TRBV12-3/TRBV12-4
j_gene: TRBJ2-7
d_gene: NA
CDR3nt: TGTGCCAGCAGTTTAGCCCCTTACGGGAACGAGCAGTACTTC
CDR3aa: CASSLAPYGNEQYF

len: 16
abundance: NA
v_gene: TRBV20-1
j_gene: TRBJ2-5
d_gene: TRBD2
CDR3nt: TGCAGTGCCCAACCGGGACTAGCGGGAGTTGCAGAGACCCAGTACTTC
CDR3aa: CSAQPGLAGVAETQYF

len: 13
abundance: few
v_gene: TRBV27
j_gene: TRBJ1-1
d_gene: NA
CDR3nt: TGTGCCAGCAGTTTCCGGACGGACACTGAAGCTTTCTTT
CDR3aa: CASSFRTDTEAFF